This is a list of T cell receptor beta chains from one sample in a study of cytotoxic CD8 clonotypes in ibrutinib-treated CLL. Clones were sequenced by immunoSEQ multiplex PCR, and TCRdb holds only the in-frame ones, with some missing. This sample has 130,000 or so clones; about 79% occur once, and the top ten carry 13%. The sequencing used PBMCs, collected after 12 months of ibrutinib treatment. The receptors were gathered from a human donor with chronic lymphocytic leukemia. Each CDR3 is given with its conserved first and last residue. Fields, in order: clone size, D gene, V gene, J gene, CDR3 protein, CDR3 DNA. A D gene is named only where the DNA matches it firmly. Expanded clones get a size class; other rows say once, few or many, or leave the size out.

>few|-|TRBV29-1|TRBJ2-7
CSALEGPYEQYF
TGCAGCGCTCTAGAGGGACCCTACGAGCAGTACTTC
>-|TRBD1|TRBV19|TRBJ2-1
CASSLEQGVYNEQFF
TGTGCCAGTAGTTTGGAACAGGGGGTTTACAATGAGCAGTTCTTC
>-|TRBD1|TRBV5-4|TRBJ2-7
CASSLDKGTGGREQYF
TGTGCCAGCAGCTTGGATAAGGGGACAGGGGGGCGCGAGCAGTACTTC
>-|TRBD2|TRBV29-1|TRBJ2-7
CSVEMRLAGLYEQYF
TGCAGCGTTGAAATGCGCCTAGCGGGGCTCTACGAGCAGTACTTC
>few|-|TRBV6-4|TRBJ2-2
CASSRTDLGNTGELFF
TGTGCCAGCAGCCGAACAGATTTAGGAAATACCGGGGAGCTGTTTTTT
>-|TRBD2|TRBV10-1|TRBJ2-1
CASSESGTSGRLNEQFF
TGCGCCAGCAGTGAGTCTGGTACTAGCGGGAGGCTGAATGAGCAGTTCTTC
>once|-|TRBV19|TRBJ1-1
CATSGQNTEAFF
TGTGCCACCTCGGGACAGAACACTGAAGCTTTCTTT
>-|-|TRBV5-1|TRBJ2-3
CASSLAGTDTQYF
TGCGCCAGCAGCTTGGCCGGCACAGATACGCAGTATTTT
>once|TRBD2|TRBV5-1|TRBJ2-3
CASSPGTSGRLDTQYF
TGCGCCAGCAGCCCAGGGACTAGCGGGAGGTTAGATACGCAGTATTTT
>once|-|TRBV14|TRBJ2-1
CASSLFSGYNEQFF
TGTGCCAGCAGCCTATTTAGCGGCTACAATGAGCAGTTCTTC
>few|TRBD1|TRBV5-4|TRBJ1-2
CASSAEQGANYGYTF
TGTGCCAGCAGCGCCGAACAGGGGGCCAACTATGGCTACACCTTC
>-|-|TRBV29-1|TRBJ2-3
CSAGRAGSTDTQYF
TGCAGCGCCGGTAGGGCAGGGAGCACAGATACGCAGTATTTT
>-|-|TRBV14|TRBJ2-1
CASSQMPVYNEQFF
TGTGCCAGCAGCCAAATGCCAGTCTACAATGAGCAGTTCTTC
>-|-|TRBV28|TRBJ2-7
CASTSQIGSYEQYF
TGTGCCAGCACCTCACAGATAGGATCCTACGAGCAGTACTTC
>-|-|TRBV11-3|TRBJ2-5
CASSPKRGEQETQYF
TGTGCCAGCAGCCCGAAGAGGGGGGAACAAGAGACCCAGTACTTC
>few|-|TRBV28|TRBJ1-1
CASSSSLNTEAFF
TGTGCCAGCAGTTCCTCATTGAACACTGAAGCTTTCTTT
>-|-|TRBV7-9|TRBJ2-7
CASNPPGGFSYEQYF
TGTGCCAGCAATCCGCCTGGGGGGTTCTCCTACGAGCAGTACTTC
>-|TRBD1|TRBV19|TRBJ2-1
CASSIARGRTEQFF
TGTGCCAGTAGTATTGCCAGGGGGCGAACCGAGCAGTTCTTC
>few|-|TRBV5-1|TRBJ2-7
CASSVGELYEQYF
TGCGCCAGCAGCGTGGGGGAGCTCTACGAGCAGTACTTC
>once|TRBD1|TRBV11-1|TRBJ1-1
CASSNPTGGDTEAFF
TGTGCCAGCAGCAATCCGACAGGGGGCGATACTGAAGCTTTCTTT
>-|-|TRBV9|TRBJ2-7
CASSASTIGYEQYF
TGTGCCAGCAGCGCCTCTACTATAGGCTACGAGCAGTACTTC
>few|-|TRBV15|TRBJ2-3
CATSREIVTDTQYF
TGTGCCACCAGCAGAGAAATTGTCACAGATACGCAGTATTTT
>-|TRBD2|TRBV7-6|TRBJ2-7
CASSLGLALNSYEQYF
TGTGCCAGCAGCTTGGGACTAGCGCTGAACTCCTACGAGCAGTACTTC
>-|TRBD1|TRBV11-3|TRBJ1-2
CASSLAGTGPGYTF
TGTGCCAGCAGCTTAGCCGGGACAGGGCCTGGCTACACCTTC
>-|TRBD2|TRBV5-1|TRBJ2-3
CASSLAKAGTSGRAIDTQYF
TGCGCCAGCAGCTTGGCCAAAGCCGGGACTAGCGGGAGGGCCATAGATACGCAGTATTTT
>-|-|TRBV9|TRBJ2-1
CASSVDWGAYNEQFF
TGTGCCAGCAGCGTAGACTGGGGGGCCTACAATGAGCAGTTCTTC
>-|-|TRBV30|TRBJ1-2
CAWSFQTIYGYTF
TGTGCCTGGAGTTTCCAAACCATCTATGGCTACACCTTC
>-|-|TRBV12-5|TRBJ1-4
CASGLSGQGEKLFF
TGTGCTAGTGGTTTGTCAGGGCAGGGGGAAAAACTGTTTTTT
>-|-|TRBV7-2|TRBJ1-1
CASSSNRDTEAFF
TGTGCCAGCAGCTCAAACAGGGACACTGAAGCTTTCTTT
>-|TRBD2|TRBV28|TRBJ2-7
CASRGLAGGYEQYF
TGTGCCAGCAGGGGACTAGCGGGAGGCTACGAGCAGTACTTC
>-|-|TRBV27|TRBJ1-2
CASSLTKSGSKIYGYTF
TGTGCCAGCAGTTTAACGAAATCGGGCAGCAAAATCTATGGCTACACCTTC
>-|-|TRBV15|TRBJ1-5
CATSYKRDNQPQHF
TGTGCCACCAGCTATAAAAGGGACAATCAGCCCCAGCATTTT
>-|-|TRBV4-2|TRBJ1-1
CASSQVAGQNTEAFF
TGTGCCAGCAGCCAAGTAGCAGGTCAGAACACTGAAGCTTTCTTT
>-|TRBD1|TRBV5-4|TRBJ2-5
CASSYARQGRQETQYF
TGTGCCAGCAGCTACGCCCGACAGGGGAGACAAGAGACCCAGTACTTC
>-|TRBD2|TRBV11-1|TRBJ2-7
CASSLGTSGSYEQYF
TGTGCCAGCAGCCTCGGGACTAGCGGGTCCTACGAGCAGTACTTC
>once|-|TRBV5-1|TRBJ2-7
CASRLTLDRPTYEQYF
TGCGCCAGCAGACTTACCTTGGACAGACCGACCTACGAGCAGTACTTC
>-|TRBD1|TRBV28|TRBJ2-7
CASSRYRRDRANYEQYF
TGTGCCAGCAGCCGTTACCGCCGGGACAGGGCGAACTACGAGCAGTACTTC
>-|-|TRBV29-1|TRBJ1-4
CSVEDHTSNEKLFF
TGCAGCGTTGAAGATCACACTAGTAATGAAAAACTGTTTTTT
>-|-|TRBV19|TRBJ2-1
CASTTGTYHNEQFF
TGTGCCAGTACTACCGGTACGTACCACAATGAGCAGTTCTTC
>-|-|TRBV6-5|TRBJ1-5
CASSYGPFNQPQHF
TGTGCCAGCAGTTACGGGCCCTTCAATCAGCCCCAGCATTTT
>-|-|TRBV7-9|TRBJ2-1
CASSSQSRGNEQFF
TGTGCCAGCAGCTCCCAATCGAGGGGTAATGAGCAGTTCTTC
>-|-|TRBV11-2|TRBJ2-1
CASSPLQRGSTYNEQFF
TGTGCCAGCAGCCCCCTTCAGAGGGGGTCTACCTACAATGAGCAGTTCTTC
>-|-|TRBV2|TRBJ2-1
CASSRSGRPTYNEQFF
TGTGCCAGCAGTCGCTCAGGGAGGCCTACCTACAATGAGCAGTTCTTC
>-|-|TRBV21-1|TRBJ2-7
CASSKGGSGRSSYEQYF
TGTGCCAGCAGCAAAGGAGGAAGCGGGAGGAGCTCCTACGAGCAGTACTTC
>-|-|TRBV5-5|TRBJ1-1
CASSLAREGEAFF
TGTGCCAGCAGCTTGGCCAGGGAAGGGGAAGCTTTCTTT